The source of this TCR beta chain is a study of cytomegalovirus exposure and HLA in healthy donors. Study-wide results and caveats: Most TCR sequences were seen very rarely across donors, but some public TCRs occurred in many.

Points on this clone: As yet, its antigen is unknown.

13 Jbeta primers and 60 Vbeta primers were used for the PCR. The data were produced by immunoSEQ multiplex PCR, yet TCRdb's version contains in-frame clones alone and is incomplete. The sample consists of 150,000 or so clones, about three quarters of them appearing once. V lost 5 bases and J lost 5, with 12 bases in between. CDR1 and CDR2 from the germline V gene are SGHNT and YENEEA. This CDR3 is 14 amino acids long. Specimen: PBMCs. The sequence derives from a girl aged 10-17 years in good health and CMV-seronegative. This chain links TRBV11-3 with TRBJ2-2; D gene unclear. CDR3 nucleotide sequence: TGTGCCAGCAGCCCTACCGGGTGGACCGGGGAGCTGTTTTTT. This codes for CASSPTGWTGELFF.